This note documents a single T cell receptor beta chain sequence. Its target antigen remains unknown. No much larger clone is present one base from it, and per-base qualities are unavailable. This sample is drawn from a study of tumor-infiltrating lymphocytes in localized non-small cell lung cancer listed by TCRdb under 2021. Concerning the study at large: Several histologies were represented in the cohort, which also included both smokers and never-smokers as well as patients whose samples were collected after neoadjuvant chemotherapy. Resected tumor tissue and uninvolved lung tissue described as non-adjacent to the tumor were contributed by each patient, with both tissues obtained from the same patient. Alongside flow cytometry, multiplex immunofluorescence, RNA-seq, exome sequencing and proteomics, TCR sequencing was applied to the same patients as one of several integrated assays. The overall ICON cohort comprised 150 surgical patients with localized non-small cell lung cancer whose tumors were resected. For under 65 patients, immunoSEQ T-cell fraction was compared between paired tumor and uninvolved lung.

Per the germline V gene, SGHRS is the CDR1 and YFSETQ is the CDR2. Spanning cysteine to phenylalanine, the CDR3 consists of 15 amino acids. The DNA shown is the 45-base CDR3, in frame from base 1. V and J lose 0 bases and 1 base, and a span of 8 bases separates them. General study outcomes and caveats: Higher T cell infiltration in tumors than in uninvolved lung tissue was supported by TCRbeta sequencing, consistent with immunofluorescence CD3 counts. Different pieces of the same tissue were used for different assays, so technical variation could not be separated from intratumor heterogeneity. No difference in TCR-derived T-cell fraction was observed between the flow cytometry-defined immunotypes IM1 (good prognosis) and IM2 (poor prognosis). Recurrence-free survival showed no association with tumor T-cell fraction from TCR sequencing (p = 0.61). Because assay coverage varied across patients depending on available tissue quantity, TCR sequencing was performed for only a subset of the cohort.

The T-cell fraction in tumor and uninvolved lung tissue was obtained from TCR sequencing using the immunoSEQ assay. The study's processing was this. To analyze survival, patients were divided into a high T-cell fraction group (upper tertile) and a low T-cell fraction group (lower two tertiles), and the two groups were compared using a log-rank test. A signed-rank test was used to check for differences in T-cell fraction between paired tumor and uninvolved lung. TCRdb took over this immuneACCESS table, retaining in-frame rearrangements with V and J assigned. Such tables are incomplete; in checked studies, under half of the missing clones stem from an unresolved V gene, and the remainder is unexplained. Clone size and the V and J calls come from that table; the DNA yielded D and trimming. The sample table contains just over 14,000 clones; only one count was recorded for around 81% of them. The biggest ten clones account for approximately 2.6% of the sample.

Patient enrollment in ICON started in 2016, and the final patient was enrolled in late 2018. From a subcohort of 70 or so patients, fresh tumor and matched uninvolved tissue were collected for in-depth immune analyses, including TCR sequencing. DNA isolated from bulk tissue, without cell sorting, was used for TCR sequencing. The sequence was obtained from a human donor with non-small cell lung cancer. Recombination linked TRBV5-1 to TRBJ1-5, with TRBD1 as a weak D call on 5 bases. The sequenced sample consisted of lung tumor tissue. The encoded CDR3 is CASSLEGVSNQPQHF. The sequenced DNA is TGCGCCAGCAGCTTGGAAGGGGTGAGCAATCAGCCCCAGCATTTT.